Below, one T cell receptor beta chain is given with its context. Only in-frame clones appear in the TCRdb table, and some are missing; sequencing was by immunoSEQ multiplex PCR. This table has some 77,000 clones, approximately 86% appearing once. This entry belongs to a study of technical replicates of blood from a few donors. The receptor's source is a human donor in good health. Some clones in this sample may be carry-over from other donors' samples. Sequencing was carried out using PBMCs.

CDR3 nucleotides: TGTGCCAGCAGCTCAATGGGGCTAGCGGGGGGGCCGACCCAAGAGACCCAGTACTTC. Translating it yields CASSSMGLAGGPTQETQYF. V and J are TRBV5-6 and TRBJ2-5; 12 bases agree with TRBD2. V gave up 3 bases and J gave up 1 base; unmatched junction bases: 13. CDR3 length equals 19 residues. In germline, CDR1 is SGHDT, CDR2 YYEEEE. Filled out from reference TRBV5-6 and TRBJ2-5, the complete variable domain reads DAGVTQSPTHLIKTRGQQVTLRCSPKSGHDTVSWYQQALGQGPQFIFQYYEEEERQRGNFPDRFSGHQFPNYSSELNVNALLLGDSALYLCASSSMGLAGGPTQETQYFGPGTRLLVL.